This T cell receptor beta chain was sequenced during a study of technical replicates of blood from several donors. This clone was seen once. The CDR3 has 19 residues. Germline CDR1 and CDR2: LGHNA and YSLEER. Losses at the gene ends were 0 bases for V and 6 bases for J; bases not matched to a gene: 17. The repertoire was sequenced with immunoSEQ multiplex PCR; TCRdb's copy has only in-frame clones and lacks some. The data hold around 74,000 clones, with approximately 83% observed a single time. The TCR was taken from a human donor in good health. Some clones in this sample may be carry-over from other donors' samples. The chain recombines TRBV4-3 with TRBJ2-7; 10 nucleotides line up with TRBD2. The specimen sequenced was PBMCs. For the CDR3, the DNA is TGCGCCAGCAGCCAAGATCGGCCGTTGAGCGGGGGGGCCCTCGGCGAGCAGTACTTC. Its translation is CASSQDRPLSGGALGEQYF.